This T cell receptor (beta chain) was found in a study of cytomegalovirus exposure and HLA in healthy donors. PCR employed 60 Vbeta and 13 Jbeta primers. Sequencing was performed with immunoSEQ multiplex PCR; in TCRdb, only in-frame clones are kept and a portion is missing. Of around 97,000 clones in the sample, about four fifths are singletons; the top ten hold under 5.5%. This clone showed up just a few times. CDR1 and CDR2 from the germline V gene are KGHSH and LQKENI. Trimming stripped 3 bases from V and 10 bases from J, with 21 bases between. The CDR3 covers 15 residues. The sample was PBMCs. The TCR was taken from a man aged 40-49 years in good health and CMV-seropositive. J is TRBJ1-1 and V is TRBV18; D might be TRBD1 (6 bases). CDR3 residues: CASSPSQRPRTAAFF. CDR3 DNA: TGTGCCAGCTCACCCTCACAACGGCCGAGGACAGCAGCTTTCTTT.